The entry below gives a single TCR beta chain sequence along with its context. The antigen remains unidentified. The data derive from a study of cytomegalovirus exposure and HLA in healthy donors. There are 12 residues in the CDR3. Deletions cut 3 bases from V and 2 bases from J, with 4 bases between. Germline-derived CDR1 and CDR2 are SEHNR and FQNEAQ (reference sequence). General study results and limits: Apart from CMV serostatus, no immune exposure information was available. The HLA-A and HLA-B alleles of most subjects were reportedly predicted accurately from TCR beta sequences.

In the PCR, 60 Vbeta and 13 Jbeta primers were used. The repertoire was sequenced with immunoSEQ multiplex PCR; TCRdb's copy has only in-frame clones and lacks some. Found here are approximately 130,000 clones, approximately 60% of them singletons; the top ten hold 2.4%. The rearrangement joins TRBV7-9 to TRBJ1-2, with unresolved D. Material: PBMCs. The source is a woman in her forties in good health and CMV-seronegative. CDR3 protein: CASSLSNYGYTF. The CDR3, as DNA: TGTGCCAGCAGCTTGAGCAACTATGGCTACACCTTC.